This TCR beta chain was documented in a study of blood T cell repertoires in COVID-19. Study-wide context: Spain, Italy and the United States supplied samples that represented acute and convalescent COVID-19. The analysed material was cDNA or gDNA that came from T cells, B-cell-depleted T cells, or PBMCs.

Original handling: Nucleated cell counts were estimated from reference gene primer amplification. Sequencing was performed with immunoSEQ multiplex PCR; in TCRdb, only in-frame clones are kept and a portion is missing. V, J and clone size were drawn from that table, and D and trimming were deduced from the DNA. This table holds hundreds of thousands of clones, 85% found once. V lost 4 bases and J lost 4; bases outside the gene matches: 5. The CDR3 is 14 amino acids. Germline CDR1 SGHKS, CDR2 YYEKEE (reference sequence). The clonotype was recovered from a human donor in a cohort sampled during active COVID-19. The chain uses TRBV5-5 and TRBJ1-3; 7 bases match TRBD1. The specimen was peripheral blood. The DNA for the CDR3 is TGTGCCAGCAGCGCCACAGGGGAAGGAAACACCATATATTTT. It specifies CASSATGEGNTIYF.